Shown below are 10 T cell receptor beta chains from a single sample sequenced in a study of identical twins' blood T cells. TCRdb redid the calling of the 5' RACE reads with MiXCR, one entry per CDR3 protein. The repertoire holds fewer than 450,000 distinct CDR3 sequences, with roughly 28% as singletons. Specimen: PBMCs. These receptors were collected from a woman aged 18 to 55 in good health.

V is TRBV3-1 and J is TRBJ2-2, with 11 bases lining up with TRBD1. V shed 1 base, J shed 5 bases, and the junction held 6 bases outside the gene matches. The germline V gene has CDR1 LGHDT and CDR2 YNNKEL (reference sequence). CDR3 length: 17 amino acids. The CDR3 protein is CASSQVKGTGGTGELFF. For the CDR3, the DNA is TGTGCCAGCAGCCAAGTCAAAGGGACAGGGGGTACCGGGGAGCTGTTTTTT.

The chain couples TRBV30 to TRBJ1-5; no clear D gene. V was trimmed by 0 bases and J by 7 bases, leaving 10 bases between them. Germline V lookup: CDR1 GTSNPN, CDR2 SVGIG (reference sequence). The CDR3 runs 13 residues. The CDR3 sequence is CAWSVRPGQPQHF. The CDR3 DNA reads TGTGCCTGGAGTGTAAGGCCCGGACAGCCCCAGCATTTT.

The J gene is TRBJ2-3, the V gene TRBV7-8; perhaps TRBD2 as D (5 bases). This CDR3 region has 17 residues. From germline, CDR1 is SGHVS and CDR2 FQNEAQ. V was cut by 7 bases and J by 0 bases, with 20 bases left in between. The CDR3 sequence: CASTPDERRSSTDTQYF. The CDR3 region has the DNA TGTGCCAGCACCCCCGACGAGCGGCGCTCTAGCACAGATACGCAGTATTTT. The complete variable domain, with remaining parts taken from reference TRBV7-8 and TRBJ2-3, reads GAGVSQSPRYKVAKRGQDVALRCDPISGHVSLFWYQQALGQGPEFLTYFQNEAQLDKSGLPSDRFFAERPEGSVSTLKIQRTQQEDSAVYLCASTPDERRSSTDTQYFGPGTRLTVL.

This clonotype was seen a handful of times. The chain couples TRBV5-1 to TRBJ1-1, with D uncertain. Between the trimmed V and J ends, which lost 0 bases and 0 bases, there was a span of 6 bases. The CDR3 is 14 amino acids. Germline values: CDR1 SGHRS, CDR2 YFSETQ. In nucleotides, the CDR3 is TGCGCCAGCAGCTTGGCCGTAATGAACACTGAAGCTTTCTTT. It encodes CASSLAVMNTEAFF.

This clonotype was seen ten or more times. The rearrangement joins TRBV11-2 to TRBJ2-2; 7 bases line up with TRBD1. CDR1 and CDR2 (germline): SGHAT, FQNNGV. The V gene end was trimmed by 3 bases and the J gene end by 4 bases; junction bases not matched to a gene: 11. The CDR3 contains 17 residues. The CDR3 region is CASSFSAKQGITGELFF. CDR3 DNA: TGTGCCAGCAGCTTTTCCGCTAAACAGGGGATCACCGGGGAGCTGTTTTTT.

The chain carries TRBV28 and TRBJ2-1; no firm D call. CDR1 and CDR2 (germline): MDHEN, SYDVKM. This CDR3 is built from 14 residues. The V and J ends lost 7 bases and 3 bases respectively, with 13 bases between them. This CDR3 is CASTFSGYYNEQFF. CDR3 nucleotide sequence: TGTGCCAGCACCTTCTCAGGATACTACAATGAGCAGTTCTTC. The full variable domain, completed using reference TRBV28 and TRBJ2-1, is DVKVTQSSRYLVKRTGEKVFLECVQDMDHENMFWYRQDPGLGLRLIYFSYDVKMKEKGDIPEGYSVSREKKERFSLILESASTNQTSMYLCASTFSGYYNEQFFGPGTRLTVL.

Turning to this clonotype: This may arise from a read error, as a much more abundant clone is one base away. The chain couples TRBV29-1 to TRBJ2-5; 12 nucleotides line up with TRBD2. The CDR3 has 15 residues. CDR1 and CDR2 (germline): SQVTM, ANQGSEA. This chain's CDR3 is CSVARTSGTKEAQYF. The DNA of the CDR3 is TGCAGCGTTGCGAGGACTAGCGGGACAAAAGAGGCCCAGTACTTC.

The chain has TRBV9 and TRBJ2-1; no clear D gene. Trimming removed 4 bases at V and 6 bases at J, with 14 bases between. From germline, CDR1 is SGDLS and CDR2 YYNGEE. The CDR3 length is 14 residues. The CDR3: CASSPWRSLNEQFF. CDR3 nucleotides: TGTGCCAGCAGCCCATGGCGATCCCTCAATGAGCAGTTCTTC.

The chain has TRBV5-8 and TRBJ1-1; the match to TRBD1 covers 7 bases. CDR3 length equals 13 residues. CDR1 SGHTS and CDR2 YDEGEE come from the germline V gene. Unmatched junction bases numbered 11, after V lost 4 bases and J lost 11 bases. The CDR3 coding sequence is TGTGCCAGCAGCAACACAGGGGTTGTTTGGGCTTTCTTT. Translating gives CASSNTGVVWAFF.

This clonotype occurred a few times. The chain carries TRBV3-1 and TRBJ1-5; the match to TRBD1 covers 11 bases. Germline V lookup: CDR1 LGHDT, CDR2 YNNKEL (reference sequence). The CDR3 contains 15 residues. V lost 5 bases, J lost 9 bases, and 9 bases stayed unmatched. This CDR3 reads CASSKKGQGGWPQHF. As DNA, the CDR3 is TGTGCCAGCAGCAAAAAGGGACAGGGGGGGTGGCCCCAGCATTTT.